The entry below gives a single T cell receptor beta chain sequence along with its context. Its antigen specificity is not known. Base-call qualities are not available, and no considerably larger clone is one nucleotide away. Library prep was done by RT-PCR. The listed sequencing device is Illumina HiSeq 2500. Starting from the raw public reads, TCRdb applied fastp trimming at Q25, assembled clones with MiXCR and retained in-frame beta chains. Rows with a matching CDR3 protein are joined into one entry that keeps the most common DNA and genes. The sample records roughly 460,000 distinct CDR3 sequences, approximately 11% of which are singletons. Approximately 12% of the sample lies in the top ten. These data originate in a study of response to subunit inactivated influenza vaccine (dated by TCRdb to 2016 to 2019). The study in broad terms: Deep quantitative T cell receptor repertoire profiling was used in the study to track responses to a trivalent subunit inactivated influenza vaccine.

Germline trimming amounts to 4 bases on V and 5 bases on J, with 7 as the count of junction bases outside the gene matches. In the germline V gene, CDR1 corresponds to SGHDT and CDR2 to YYEEEE. Counted from cysteine to phenylalanine, this CDR3 has 15 amino acids. Just CDR3 DNA is preserved here, 45 bases in frame from base 1. Per the publication, the time point label means: more than 35 days after influenza vaccine administration. The study at large found these results: According to the authors, only a limited number of new T cells may be recruited by each seasonal influenza vaccination.

This chain joins TRBV5-6 to TRBJ2-2; 8 of the junction bases match TRBD1. This TCR was recovered from a man aged 50-60 years who received an inactivated influenza vaccine. Donor details come from another sample of the same person, matched by shared clones. This material consisted of PBMCs from blood, taken about 40 days after vaccination. The sequenced DNA is TGTGCCAGCAGCGCCGGACAGGGCAGGACCGGGGAGCTGTTTTTT. Its amino acids are CASSAGQGRTGELFF.